This note documents a single T cell receptor (beta chain) sequence. What it binds is unknown. Second-dose recipients at about 4 or about 12 weeks were treated as one pooled group. The sample is drawn from a study of T cell responses to AZD1222 COVID-19 vaccine. Study outcomes and limitations: There were vaccine-associated CD4 TCRs across spike, dominant at 160-218 and 743-854. At baseline, seropositivity was found in only a handful of AZD1222 recipients. Mostly white British, mostly female donors; authors suggested clonal diversity may be underestimated.

Sequenced by immunoSEQ multiplex PCR; TCRdb stores in-frame clones only, minus some. The sample consists of 90,000 to 110,000 clones, 80% to 90% of them appearing once. V lost 3 bases and J lost 3, with 6 bases in between. CDR1 is SGHAT, CDR2 FQNNGV, per germline. The CDR3 length is 12 residues. The receptor was derived from an adult who received the AZD1222 COVID-19 vaccine. The specimen was peripheral blood, collected 28 days after the second AZD1222 dose. The chain has TRBV11-2 and TRBJ2-7; tentative D call: TRBD1 (5 bases). The CDR3 region is CASSFRGYEQYF. CDR3 nucleotides: TGTGCCAGCAGCTTTAGGGGCTACGAGCAGTACTTC.